This TCR beta chain was identified during a study of quantifying T cell responses using KT2 cells. Study background: TCR alpha and beta constant-region primers primed reverse transcription of RNA.

Overall study results and limits: Very high KT2 spike-in numbers caused saturation in KT2 sequence detection.

Germline-derived CDR1 and CDR2 are SQVTM and ANQGSEA. V lost 4 bases to trimming and J lost 5 bases; unmatched junction nucleotides: 4. This CDR3 comprises 12 residues. In the case of this clonotype: Its cognate antigen is unknown.

An oligo carrying a UMI was ligated to the cDNA 3' end. The first PCR ran 3 to 5 cycles with an equimolar RC1.1 and RC1.2 beta primer mix. TCRdb passed the UMI-ligation and nested PCR reads through MiXCR, listing each CDR3 protein once. The sample carries approximately 60,000 distinct CDR3 sequences, 10% to 15% recorded once. Specimen: PBMCs spiked with cells of the T cell clone KT2. The gene calls are TRBV29-1 and TRBJ2-5; 7 positions match TRBD1. This clonotype was sampled from a human donor. The CDR3 DNA reads as TGCAGCGTTGGACAGGGAAGGGAGACCCAGTACTTC. Translating it yields CSVGQGRETQYF.